The clone carrying this TCR beta chain has ten or more counts. Antigen: not known. All patients were treatment-naive before thyroid surgery. The sample is drawn from a study of metastatic and nonmetastatic thyroid tumors. Overall study context: Repertoires were compared across blood and tumor or nodule tissue from malignant and benign thyroid patients.

Findings and limits, study-wide: Patients with malignant thyroid tumors reportedly had significantly higher TCR beta diversity than those with benign nodules, in blood and tumor.

The V and J ends lost 0 bases and 1 base respectively, with 10 bases between them. Germline V gives CDR1 SGDLS, CDR2 YYNGEE. The CDR3 sequence is 15 residues long. In the original processing: Across clinicopathological groups, CDR3 differences served as the basis for building a distant-metastasis classifier for papillary thyroid cancer. TCRdb recomputed clones from the PCR reads via MiXCR. These V and J calls originate from TCRdb's pipeline instead of the authors' own analysis. The table records 100,000 or so clones, around 14% of them present only once. This sequence joins TRBV9 and TRBJ1-1; D is possibly TRBD1 (6 bases). What was sequenced was blood. This clonotype originated in a female donor with papillary thyroid cancer or a benign thyroid nodule (not recorded which). Some clones in this sample may be carry-over from other donors' samples. In DNA form, the CDR3 reads TGTGCCAGCAGCGTAGGTGGAGGGGGGAACACTGAAGCTTTCTTT. This sequence encodes CASSVGGGGNTEAFF.